Listed here are 16 T cell receptor beta chains from one sample, sequenced in a study of naive and memory T cell subsets. Study results and caveats: Possibly reflecting memory cells re-expressing CD45RA, a few larger clonotypes occurred in naive repertoires, especially CD8.

Both TRBC1 and TRBC2 were covered by a beta constant-region primer of two equimolar oligonucleotides. Nested alpha and beta constant-region primers with the SP2 primer drove four PCR rounds on ligated cDNA. TCRdb used MiXCR to reprocess the UMI-ligation and nested PCR reads, holding one entry per CDR3 protein. The sample holds approximately 140,000 distinct CDR3 sequences, more than 15% seen once. For these TCRs, the target antigens are not known. The material sequenced was naive CD8+ T cells from blood. These receptors all come from a human donor in good health.

The V gene is TRBV7-2, the J gene TRBJ2-1; 8 nucleotides match TRBD2. This CDR3 spans 16 amino acids. J lost 7 bases, V lost 1 base, and 9 bases had no gene match. CDR1 SGHTA and CDR2 FQGNSA come from the germline V gene. This CDR3 reads CASSLGWLAGSNEQFF. CDR3 sequence (DNA): TGTGCCAGCAGCTTAGGGTGGCTAGCGGGCTCTAATGAGCAGTTCTTC.

This clonotype was counted only a few times. The chain uses TRBV7-7 and TRBJ2-2; D is unresolved. Looked up from germline, CDR1 is SSHAT and CDR2 is FNYEAQ (reference sequence). The CDR3 sequence is 14 residues long. The V and J ends lost 6 bases and 0 bases respectively, with 8 bases between them. The DNA of the CDR3 is TGTGCCAGCAGTTCGGGCCCGAACACCGGGGAGCTGTTTTTT. Encoded protein: CASSSGPNTGELFF.

This clonotype has just a few counts. CDR3 region: CASSLDGPNYGYTF. Written as DNA, the CDR3 is TGCGCCAGCAGCTTGGATGGACCTAACTATGGCTACACCTTC. The chain joins TRBV5-1 to TRBJ1-2, with D uncertain. Trimming stripped 0 bases from V and 0 bases from J, with 6 bases between. Germline V gives CDR1 SGHRS, CDR2 YFSETQ. The CDR3 is 14 amino acids.

The table lists this clonotype with a few counts. The chain employs TRBV7-9 and TRBJ2-2; maybe TRBD2 (6 bases). The CDR3 covers 17 residues. Trimming stripped 5 bases from V and 2 bases from J, with 18 bases between. CDR1 is SEHNR and CDR2 is FQNEAQ in the germline V gene (reference sequence). The CDR3 DNA reads as TGTGCCAGCAGCCGTTCCCTAGCGTTCCCCAACACCGGGGAGCTGTTTTTT. Protein sequence: CASSRSLAFPNTGELFF. Supplemented by reference TRBV7-9 and TRBJ2-2, the full variable domain reads DTGVSQNPRHKITKRGQNVTFRCDPISEHNRLYWYRQTLGQGPEFLTYFQNEAQLEKSRLLSDRFSAERPKGSFSTLEIQRTEQGDSAMYLCASSRSLAFPNTGELFFGEGSRLTVL.

The chain employs TRBV6-2 or TRBV6-3 and TRBJ2-7; D is ambiguous. The CDR3 runs to 11 residues. Germline-derived CDR1 and CDR2 are MNHEY and SVGEGT. With 5 bases removed from V and 7 bases from J, the gap between germline ends came to 9 bases. The CDR3 DNA reads TGTGCCAGCAGTAATCCGAATGAGCAGTACTTC. As protein: CASSNPNEQYF.

There are a few counts of this clonotype. The chain couples TRBV12-3 or TRBV12-4 to TRBJ2-1; no clear D gene. The length of the CDR3 is 12 residues. Trimming took off 6 bases at V and 5 bases at J, with 8 bases between the two ends. CDR3 loop: CASRPEDNEQFF. The CDR3 nucleotides read TGTGCCAGCAGGCCCGAGGACAATGAGCAGTTCTTC.

The V gene is TRBV27, the J gene TRBJ2-7, with TRBD1 matching over 9 bases. Germline lookup yields CDR1 MNHEY and CDR2 SMNVEV (reference sequence). CDR3 length: 14 amino acids. With V trimmed by 5 bases and J by 5 bases, 7 bases remained unmatched. DNA for the CDR3: TGTGCCAGCAGTCTCGGGACAGGGCCGCACGAGCAGTACTTC. Translation: CASSLGTGPHEQYF.

This sequence joins TRBV15 and TRBJ2-7, with unresolved D. Germline CDR1 is LNHNV and CDR2 is YYDKDF (reference sequence). The CDR3 has 11 residues. V gave up 8 bases and J gave up 7 bases, with 12 bases separating them. CDR3 sequence: CATGPLGEQYF. The DNA of the CDR3 is TGTGCCACCGGGCCCTTAGGAGAGCAGTACTTC.

This clonotype was detected many times. The chain joins TRBV7-3 to TRBJ2-3; 10 bases are shared with TRBD2. The V gene end was trimmed by 5 bases and the J gene end by 0 bases; junction bases not matched to a gene: 5. In germline, CDR1 is SGHTA, CDR2 FQGTGA. The CDR3 is 16 residues long. CDR3 residues: CASSPTTSGSTDTQYF. CDR3 nucleotides: TGTGCCAGCAGCCCGACGACTAGCGGGAGCACAGATACGCAGTATTTT.

The chain uses TRBV5-1 and TRBJ2-5; TRBD1 or TRBD2 may be the D gene (5 bases each). V lost 0 bases, J lost 5 bases, and 14 bases lay in between. CDR3 length: 15 residues. CDR1 SGHRS and CDR2 YFSETQ come from the germline V gene. CDR3 DNA sequence: TGCGCCAGCAGCTTGGAGGCCGTTGAGGGGGAGACCCAGTACTTC. As protein: CASSLEAVEGETQYF. Drawing the rest from reference TRBV5-1 and TRBJ2-5, the complete variable domain is KAGVTQTPRYLIKTRGQQVTLSCSPISGHRSVSWYQQTPGQGLQFLFEYFSETQRNKGNFPGRFSGRQFSNSRSEMNVSTLELGDSALYLCASSLEAVEGETQYFGPGTRLLVL.

This clonotype has only a few counts. The chain uses TRBV4-1 and TRBJ2-2; D not certain. CDR1 and CDR2 (germline): MGHRA, YSYEKL. Trimming left V 1 base short and J 5 bases short, with 8 bases between. This CDR3 has 14 amino acids. As DNA, the CDR3 is TGCGCCAGCAGCCAAGTCATCGCTACCGGGGAGCTGTTTTTT. Amino acid sequence: CASSQVIATGELFF.

This clonotype was picked up a small number of times. This rearrangement joins TRBV6-5 to TRBJ2-5; 7 bases map to TRBD1. V shed 6 bases, J shed 5 bases, and the junction held 9 bases outside the gene matches. CDR1 and CDR2 from the germline V gene are MNHEY and SVGAGI. This CDR3 spans 14 amino acids. This CDR3 is CASSRQGDAETQYF. The CDR3 region has the DNA TGTGCCAGCAGCCGACAGGGAGATGCGGAGACCCAGTACTTC.

This clonotype occurred many times. The J gene is TRBJ2-7, the V gene TRBV7-9; no reliable D call. The CDR3 contains 11 residues. V lost 5 bases and J lost 9, with 11 bases in between. Per germline, CDR1 SEHNR and CDR2 FQNEAQ (reference sequence). This chain's CDR3 is CASSSLFGQYF. The DNA for the CDR3 is TGTGCCAGCAGCAGCCTCTTTGGGCAGTACTTC.

This clonotype was counted only a few times. The chain employs TRBV7-2 and TRBJ1-1; D unclear. The V end was cut by 3 bases, the J end by 6 bases, with 8 bases between. The CDR3 has 12 residues. CDR1 is SGHTA, CDR2 FQGNSA, per germline. CDR3 in amino acids: CASSFIVAEAFF. The CDR3 region has the DNA TGTGCCAGCAGCTTTATAGTAGCTGAAGCTTTCTTT. Combining the CDR3 with reference TRBV7-2 and TRBJ1-1 gives the whole variable domain GAGVSQSPSNKVTEKGKDVELRCDPISGHTALYWYRQSLGQGLEFLIYFQGNSAPDKSGLPSDRFSAERTGGSVSTLTIQRTQQEDSAVYLCASSFIVAEAFFGQGTRLTVV.

The rearrangement links TRBV7-2 to TRBJ2-1; 7 bases are shared with TRBD2. V shed 2 bases and J 6 bases; nucleotides not matched to a gene: 7. This CDR3 is built from 15 residues. Germline CDR1 reads SGHTA; CDR2 reads FQGNSA. CDR3 coding DNA: TGTGCCAGCAGCTTAATCGGCAGGGAGGGCAATGAGCAGTTCTTC. This gives the protein CASSLIGREGNEQFF.

The chain carries TRBV5-1 and TRBJ2-2; no reliable D call. CDR1 is SGHRS and CDR2 is YFSETQ in the germline V gene. The CDR3 consists of 14 residues. V was shortened by 4 bases and J by 1 base, with 8 bases between the two germline ends. CDR3 loop: CASSGYWNTGELFF. Written as DNA, the CDR3 is TGCGCCAGCAGCGGGTACTGGAACACCGGGGAGCTGTTTTTT.